This T cell receptor beta chain is from a study of shared clonotypes between healthy human individuals. For the study at large: Each donor's CD8 memory used one plate, CD8 naive two, each CD4 subset three. Broader study findings: Larger richness was generally estimated for naive than memory subsets. Lower generation probabilities were found for non-shared clonotypes than for those shared by all four donors.

The CDR3 loop spans 15 amino acids. Germline V gene data show CDR1 as SEHNR and CDR2 as FQNEAQ (reference sequence). V gave up 3 bases and J gave up 7 bases; unmatched junction bases: 11. Turning to this clone: What it binds is not known.

For sorted subsets, 150 to 200 ng DNA per replicate equaled about 31,000 T cell genomes. Clones were sequenced by immunoSEQ multiplex PCR, and TCRdb holds only the in-frame ones, with some missing. The sample includes about 980,000 clones, 60% to 85% of them seen just once. This chain uses TRBV7-9 with TRBJ2-7, with TRBD1 matching over 8 bases. The source of this sequence is a young man in good health. Sequences were obtained from memory CD4+ T cells sorted from blood. Subset in this sample: CD45RA-negative fraction. The CDR3 loop is CASSFWTGTYGEQYF. CDR3 DNA sequence: TGTGCCAGCAGCTTTTGGACAGGGACCTATGGGGAGCAGTACTTC.